This TCR beta chain was retrieved from a study of Ad26.COV2.S vaccination and SARS-CoV-2 variants. The CDR3 spans 14 residues. Germline CDR1 and CDR2: SQVTM and ANQGSEA. V lost 3 bases to trimming and J lost 11 bases; unmatched junction nucleotides: 12. Assay used: immunoSEQ multiplex PCR; TCRdb lists only in-frame clones, some missing. In the table there are 350,000 to 600,000 clones, 89% of which are singletons. Treatment meaning: about 20 received Ad26.COV2.S at low or high dose, single or two shots; five or six received placebo; per-sample allocation not given. On day 63 after the first injection, vaccine and placebo recipients gave samples.

The rearrangement links TRBV29-1 to TRBJ2-1; 8 bases are a match to TRBD2. The source was peripheral blood, collected in a trial of Ad26.COV2.S vaccine versus placebo. The TCR originated in a person between 18 and 65 years old who received the Ad26.COV2.S COVID-19 vaccine or a placebo. CDR3 sequence: CSVDLETRGGKQFF. As DNA, the CDR3 is TGCAGCGTTGATTTGGAGACCCGGGGGGGGAAGCAGTTCTTC.